The 29 T cell receptor beta chains reported below all come from one sample, sequenced in a study of T cell clones after liver transplantation. Assay: immunoSEQ multiplex PCR; the TCRdb copy retains only in-frame clones and omits some. Of tens of thousands of clones detected, 85% to 90% appear once; the ten largest clones hold around an eighth. Sample: CD8+ T cells from blood, taken 12 months after liver transplant. The receptors come from a human patient who received a liver transplant. A share of the T cells may be of graft donor origin.

The CDR3 DNA sequence: TGTGCCAGCAGTTATGGCAGCCCCTATGGCTACACCTTC. Its translation is CASSYGSPYGYTF. The chain carries TRBV27 and TRBJ1-2; no reliable D call. Germline assignment: CDR1 MNHEY and CDR2 SMNVEV (reference sequence). Trimming stripped 4 bases from V and 4 bases from J, with 10 bases between. The CDR3 has 13 amino acids.

Of note for this clone: At one end the junction does not follow the germline gene, possibly because of a read error. V and J are TRBV2 and TRBJ1-1; TRBD1 is a possible D gene (5 bases). The CDR3 has 15 residues. The germline gives CDR1 SNHLY, CDR2 FYNNEI. This CDR3 reads CASTSSGRGPLDVIF. DNA for the CDR3: TGTGCCAGCACCTCAAGCGGTAGGGGTCCCTTGGATGTGATCTTT.

V and J are TRBV4-3 and TRBJ2-7; TRBD1 is a possible D gene (5 bases). The V and J ends lost 4 bases and 5 bases respectively, with 15 bases between them. The CDR3 is 14 amino acids. Germline V gives CDR1 LGHNA, CDR2 YSLEER. CDR3 loop: CASSPGHGRDEQYF. In DNA form, the CDR3 reads TGCGCCAGCAGCCCCGGACATGGTCGGGACGAGCAGTACTTC.

The rearrangement uses TRBV5-6 and TRBJ2-6; a weak D match, TRBD2 (5 bases). Trimming pared 0 bases from V and 2 bases from J, leaving 9 bases between. This CDR3 has 16 residues. Germline-derived CDR1 and CDR2 are SGHDT and YYEEEE. The CDR3 loop reads CASSLEWGAGANVLTF. The DNA of the CDR3 is TGTGCCAGCAGCTTGGAGTGGGGAGCTGGGGCCAACGTCCTGACTTTC.

This clone has a single count. V usage is TRBV28 and J usage is TRBJ2-5; 9 positions agree with TRBD2. CDR3 length: 17 amino acids. CDR1 and CDR2 from the germline V gene are MDHEN and SYDVKM. After removal of 8 bases from V and 4 bases from J, the junction contained 17 bases not matched to a gene. The CDR3: CASLRVAGVGVGETQYF. CDR3 in DNA: TGTGCCAGCTTGCGGGTAGCGGGAGTCGGGGTTGGAGAGACCCAGTACTTC.

The chain uses TRBV19 and TRBJ1-5; 7 bases align to TRBD1. Germline CDR1 LNHDA, CDR2 SQIVND (reference sequence). The CDR3 length is 16 residues. Germline trimming cut 7 bases from V and 4 bases from J; bases unmatched to any gene: 13. CDR3 nucleotides: TGTGCCAGTACCATTGTTCCCGGGACAGATAATCAGCCCCAGCATTTT. It specifies CASTIVPGTDNQPQHF. Full variable domain (rest looked up from reference TRBV19 and TRBJ1-5): DGGITQSPKYLFRKEGQNVTLSCEQNLNHDAMYWYRQDPGQGLRLIYYSQIVNDFQKGDIAEGYSVSREKKESFPLTVTSAQKNPTAFYLCASTIVPGTDNQPQHFGDGTRLSIL.

This clone is judged medium-sized. The junction differs from germline at one of its ends, possibly a read error. This sequence joins TRBV7-7 and TRBJ2-1; 13 bases match TRBD2. CDR1 is SSHAT, CDR2 FNYEAQ, per germline (reference sequence). CDR3 length: 15 amino acids. The CDR3 DNA reads TGTGCTAGCAGCTCCGGGACTAGCGGGACCAATGAGCAGTTCTTC. This sequence encodes CASSSGTSGTNEQFF.

This chain connects TRBV6-1 to TRBJ2-1; D remains ambiguous. The CDR3 length is 15 residues. Germline CDR1 is MNHNS and CDR2 is SASEGT. Trimming took 4 bases from V and 7 from J, leaving 17 bases between them. The CDR3 bases are TGTGCCAGCAGTGCCTACTTCAAGGACGGGAATGAGCAGTTCTTC. The encoded protein is CASSAYFKDGNEQFF.

This chain uses TRBV27 with TRBJ2-2, with TRBD1 matching 12 bases. Germline CDR1 reads MNHEY; CDR2 reads SMNVEV (reference sequence). Unmatched junction bases numbered 2, after V lost 3 bases and J lost 0 bases. The CDR3 has 17 amino acids. The DNA of the CDR3 is TGTGCCAGCAGTTTGTGGGACAGGGGGCCGAACACCGGGGAGCTGTTTTTT. This gives the protein CASSLWDRGPNTGELFF.

This clone has just a few counts. The rearrangement links TRBV5-4 to TRBJ2-7; D call uncertain. This CDR3 is built from 11 residues. Germline CDR1 SGHNT, CDR2 YYREEE (reference sequence). Trimming cost V 2 bases and J 3 bases, with 3 bases left between them. The CDR3 nucleotides read TGTGCCAGCAGCTTTGGCTACGAGCAGTACTTC. Translated: CASSFGYEQYF.

With respect to this clone: This same CDR3 is encoded by further DNA sequences in the sample. The chain combines TRBV27 with TRBJ1-5, with TRBD1 matching 7 bases. V was pared by 3 bases and J by 4 bases, with 3 bases of the junction left unmatched. There are 14 residues in the CDR3. Germline lookup yields CDR1 MNHEY and CDR2 SMNVEV (reference sequence). Written as DNA, the CDR3 is TGTGCCAGCAGTTTGACAGGGCCTAATCAGCCCCAGCATTTT. Its protein product is CASSLTGPNQPQHF.

This clone has at least ten counts. The rearrangement joins TRBV2 to TRBJ2-2; D perhaps matches TRBD1 (6 bases). The CDR3 covers 15 residues. V was cut by 7 bases and J by 11 bases, with 23 bases left in between. Germline V gives CDR1 SNHLY, CDR2 FYNNEI. CDR3 protein: CASTTAGRGGGELFF. The CDR3 DNA is TGTGCCAGCACTACCGCGGGCCGAGGGGGTGGCGAGCTGTTTTTT. Drawing the rest from reference TRBV2 and TRBJ2-2, the complete variable domain is EPEVTQTPSHQVTQMGQEVILRCVPISNHLYFYWYRQILGQKVEFLVSFYNNEISEKSEIFDDQFSVERPDGSNFTLKIRSTKLEDSAMYFCASTTAGRGGGELFFGEGSRLTVL.

This rearrangement joins TRBV9 to TRBJ1-1; tentative D call: TRBD1 (5 bases). The CDR3 totals 13 residues. Trimming stripped 0 bases from V and 5 bases from J, with 8 bases between. Per the germline V gene, CDR1 is SGDLS and CDR2 is YYNGEE. CDR3 DNA sequence: TGTGCCAGCAGCGTAGGGGGGAGGACTGAAGCTTTCTTT. As protein: CASSVGGRTEAFF.

The chain combines TRBV28 with TRBJ2-3, with 8 bases that match TRBD2. Germline values: CDR1 MDHEN, CDR2 SYDVKM. The V and J ends lost 5 bases and 8 bases, in that order; junction bases with no gene match: 9. This CDR3 has 14 amino acids. CDR3 loop: CASSGAGGDGTQYF. The DNA of the CDR3 is TGTGCCAGCAGTGGGGCGGGAGGAGATGGTACGCAGTATTTT.

CDR3 sequence: CASSPSGKNTGELFF. CDR3 nucleotides: TGTGCCAGCAGTCCAAGCGGGAAGAACACCGGGGAGCTGTTTTTT. The rearrangement uses TRBV7-3 and TRBJ2-2; 7 positions match TRBD2. The germline V gene encodes CDR1 SGHTA and CDR2 FQGTGA. After removal of 6 bases from V and 1 base from J, the junction contained 5 bases not matched to a gene. The length of the CDR3 is 15 residues. The full variable domain, completed using reference TRBV7-3 and TRBJ2-2, is GAGVSQTPSNKVTEKGKYVELRCDPISGHTALYWYRQSLGQGPEFLIYFQGTGAADDSGLPNDRFFAVRPEGSVSTLKIQRTERGDSAVYLCASSPSGKNTGELFFGEGSRLTVL.

The J gene is TRBJ2-3, the V gene TRBV19; no clear D. Per the germline V gene, CDR1 is LNHDA and CDR2 is SQIVND (reference sequence). The V end was cut by 3 bases, the J end by 1 base, with 11 bases between. The CDR3 runs to 15 residues. CDR3 sequence (DNA): TGTGCCAGTAGTATGATTTGGAGCGGCACAGATACGCAGTATTTT. It yields the protein CASSMIWSGTDTQYF. Complete variable domain (other parts from reference TRBV19 and TRBJ2-3): DGGITQSPKYLFRKEGQNVTLSCEQNLNHDAMYWYRQDPGQGLRLIYYSQIVNDFQKGDIAEGYSVSREKKESFPLTVTSAQKNPTAFYLCASSMIWSGTDTQYFGPGTRLTVL.

Only a few counts were recorded for this clone. The CDR3 protein is CASSQDRLAEGYEQYF. Written as DNA, the CDR3 is TGCGCCAGCAGCCAAGATCGACTAGCGGAGGGGTACGAGCAGTACTTC. The genes are TRBV4-3 and TRBJ2-7; 9 bases map to TRBD2. The CDR3 is 16 amino acids. J was trimmed by 4 bases and V by 0 bases; bases with no gene match: 7. Per germline, CDR1 LGHNA and CDR2 YSLEER.

This clone was seen a few times. V is TRBV5-5 and J is TRBJ1-5; 7 bases map to TRBD1. V gave up 2 bases and J gave up 7 bases; unmatched junction bases: 15. The CDR3 is 17 amino acids. Per germline, CDR1 SGHKS and CDR2 YYEKEE (reference sequence). The CDR3 nucleotides are TGTGCCAGCAGCTTCCACAAAATGGCAGGGGGTGGACAGCCCCAGCATTTT. Protein product: CASSFHKMAGGGQPQHF.

This clone has just one count. The chain is built from TRBV5-1 and TRBJ2-1; 14 bases line up with TRBD2. Germline V gives CDR1 SGHRS, CDR2 YFSETQ. Losses at the gene ends were 3 bases for V and 8 bases for J; bases not matched to a gene: 4. The CDR3 is 15 amino acids. DNA for the CDR3: TGCGCCAGCAGCTCAGGGACTAGCGGGAGTGATGAGCAGTTCTTC. Amino acids: CASSSGTSGSDEQFF.

The J gene is TRBJ2-3, the V gene TRBV4-1; 8 nucleotides align to TRBD2. V trimming: 4 bases; J trimming: 4 bases; junction bases outside the gene matches: 4. Germline loops: CDR1 MGHRA, CDR2 YSYEKL. This CDR3 has 14 amino acids. The CDR3 DNA sequence: TGCGCCAGCAGCCCCTCGGGACTAGCAGATACGCAGTATTTT. This codes for CASSPSGLADTQYF.

The chain is built from TRBV4-3 and TRBJ2-1; D not certain. V shed 0 bases and J shed 7 bases, with 7 bases lying between them. CDR1 and CDR2 (germline): LGHNA, YSLEER. The CDR3 length is 13 residues. In DNA form, the CDR3 reads TGCGCCAGCAGCCAAGATATGCGTAATGAGCAGTTCTTC. Translating gives CASSQDMRNEQFF.

The CDR3 DNA reads as TGTGCCAGCAGTCCCGAGACAACACACACCGGGGAGCTGTTTTTT. Amino acids: CASSPETTHTGELFF. The chain has TRBV6-6 and TRBJ2-2; D gene unclear. Trimming left V 5 bases short and J 3 bases short, with 13 bases between. Germline V CDR1 and CDR2: MNHNY, SVGAGI (reference sequence). CDR3 length: 15 residues.

The V call is TRBV20-1, the J call TRBJ1-5; tentatively, D is TRBD1 (6 bases). Trimming pared 6 bases from V and 7 bases from J, leaving 10 bases between. Germline lookup yields CDR1 DFQATT and CDR2 SNEGSKA (reference sequence). This CDR3 contains 11 residues. The CDR3, as DNA: TGCAGTGCACGAGGGGGACAGCCCCAGCATTTT. Encoded protein: CSARGGQPQHF.

This clone appeared a single time. The rearrangement joins TRBV7-6 to TRBJ2-2; D uncertain. V was shortened by 5 bases and J by 0 bases, with 13 bases between the two germline ends. Germline CDR1 and CDR2: SGHVS and FNYEAQ. This CDR3 is built from 16 residues. CDR3 sequence reads: CASSPPWPANTGELFF. DNA of the CDR3: TGTGCCAGCAGCCCCCCTTGGCCAGCGAACACCGGGGAGCTGTTTTTT.

This clone came up once. V is TRBV4-1 and J is TRBJ2-3; D is undetermined. The CDR3 is made up of 17 amino acids. V was trimmed by 1 base and J by 3 bases, leaving 17 bases between them. Looked up from germline, CDR1 is MGHRA and CDR2 is YSYEKL. CDR3 in amino acids: CASSQAARSTPTDTQYF. The CDR3 coding sequence is TGCGCCAGCAGCCAAGCGGCCAGGTCGACACCTACAGATACGCAGTATTTT.

The chain combines TRBV13 with TRBJ2-7; no clear D. The germline CDR1 and CDR2 sequences are PRHDT and FYEKMQ (reference sequence). The CDR3 spans 12 residues. V was pared by 6 bases and J by 6 bases, with 12 bases between. The CDR3 region has the DNA TGTGCCAGCAGTTCACCCCCTAGCGAGCAGTACTTC. This translates into CASSSPPSEQYF.

This sequence joins TRBV9 and TRBJ2-3; D gene unclear. The CDR3 runs to 15 residues. CDR1 is SGDLS and CDR2 is YYNGEE in the germline V gene. Trimming shortened V by 3 bases and J by 2 bases, and 13 bases separated the two germline ends. CDR3: CASSANAKHTDTQYF. The CDR3, as DNA: TGTGCCAGCAGCGCTAACGCGAAGCACACAGATACGCAGTATTTT.

CDR3 region: CAWKEYLGKAFF. The DNA of the CDR3 is TGTGCCTGGAAGGAGTACCTTGGGAAAGCTTTCTTT. This chain links TRBV30 with TRBJ1-1; D is undetermined. Per the germline V gene, CDR1 is GTSNPN and CDR2 is SVGIG (reference sequence). The CDR3 runs 12 residues. V dropped 4 bases and J dropped 9 bases, with 15 bases sitting between them.

The chain couples TRBV4-2 to TRBJ1-4, with TRBD1 as a possible D gene (5 bases). Per germline, CDR1 LGHNA and CDR2 YNFKEQ. CDR3 size: 16 residues. Trimming pared 4 bases from V and 0 bases from J, leaving 12 bases between. The CDR3 DNA reads TGTGCCAGCAGCCCACGACAGTCAGCAACTAATGAAAAACTGTTTTTT. The encoded protein is CASSPRQSATNEKLFF.